These T cell receptor beta chains were read from a single sample in a study of shared clonotypes between healthy human individuals. Profiling relied on immunoSEQ multiplex PCR, and the TCRdb table lists in-frame clones only, not all of them. The table records roughly 500,000 clones, over 75% of them present only once. Sequencing was done on a sample of PBMCs. These receptors all stem from a woman aged 40 to 50 in good health. Some clones in this sample may be carry-over from other donors' samples. CDR3s include the opening cysteine and the closing phenylalanine or tryptophan. Each record gives: CDR3 protein, CDR3 DNA, clone size, V gene, D gene, J gene. A D gene is named only where the DNA matches it firmly. Expanded clones get a size class; other rows say once, few or many, or leave the size out.

cdr3_aa: CASSLVQGLPSYEQYF; cdr3_nt: TGTGCCAGCAGCTTGGTTCAGGGATTACCCTCCTACGAGCAGTACTTC; clone_size: many; v_call: TRBV5-5; d_call: -; j_call: TRBJ2-7
cdr3_aa: CASRFFSNQPQHF; cdr3_nt: TGTGCCAGCAGGTTCTTTAGCAATCAGCCCCAGCATTTT; clone_size: -; v_call: TRBV28; d_call: -; j_call: TRBJ1-5
cdr3_aa: CASSPYPQGASYEQYF; cdr3_nt: TGTGCCAGCAGCCCGTACCCTCAGGGGGCTTCCTACGAGCAGTACTTC; clone_size: once; v_call: TRBV7-7; d_call: TRBD1; j_call: TRBJ2-7
cdr3_aa: CASGVEQFF; cdr3_nt: TGTGCCAGTGGCGTTGAGCAGTTCTTC; clone_size: -; v_call: TRBV19; d_call: -; j_call: TRBJ2-1
cdr3_aa: CASSSREDRTSYGYTF; cdr3_nt: TGTGCCAGCAGCTCAAGAGAGGACAGGACCAGCTATGGCTACACCTTC; clone_size: -; v_call: TRBV7-2; d_call: TRBD1; j_call: TRBJ1-2
cdr3_aa: CASSLLASGKTYNEQFF; cdr3_nt: TGCGCCAGCAGCTTGTTGGCTAGCGGAAAAACCTACAATGAGCAGTTCTTC; clone_size: -; v_call: TRBV5-1; d_call: TRBD2; j_call: TRBJ2-1
cdr3_aa: CASSFSTSQATYEQYF; cdr3_nt: TGTGCCAGCAGCTTCTCGACTAGCCAGGCTACCTACGAGCAGTACTTC; clone_size: -; v_call: TRBV7-9; d_call: TRBD2; j_call: TRBJ2-7
cdr3_aa: CASSVGEGAHYGYTF; cdr3_nt: TGTGCCAGCAGCGTAGGGGAGGGGGCGCACTATGGCTACACCTTC; clone_size: once; v_call: TRBV9; d_call: TRBD1; j_call: TRBJ1-2
cdr3_aa: CASSPSGALYEQYF; cdr3_nt: TGTGCCAGCTCACCATCAGGGGCCCTCTACGAGCAGTACTTC; clone_size: -; v_call: TRBV18; d_call: -; j_call: TRBJ2-7
cdr3_aa: CASSLAEGAAFF; cdr3_nt: TGTGCCAGCAGCTTGGCCGAGGGGGCAGCTTTCTTT; clone_size: -; v_call: TRBV5-4; d_call: TRBD1; j_call: TRBJ1-1
cdr3_aa: CASSIENRANQPQHF; cdr3_nt: TGTGCCAGTAGTATAGAGAACAGGGCGAATCAGCCCCAGCATTTT; clone_size: -; v_call: TRBV19; d_call: -; j_call: TRBJ1-5
cdr3_aa: CASSLTSPSYNEQFF; cdr3_nt: TGCGCCAGCAGCCTAACTAGCCCCTCCTACAATGAGCAGTTCTTC; clone_size: -; v_call: TRBV5-1; d_call: -; j_call: TRBJ2-1
cdr3_aa: CAIRGGMGLAFGETQYF; cdr3_nt: TGTGCCATCAGAGGGGGGATGGGACTAGCGTTCGGGGAGACCCAGTACTTC; clone_size: -; v_call: TRBV10-3; d_call: TRBD2; j_call: TRBJ2-5
cdr3_aa: CASSGQRGNTGELFF; cdr3_nt: TGCGCCAGCAGCGGACAACGAGGAAACACCGGGGAGCTGTTTTTT; clone_size: -; v_call: TRBV5-1; d_call: -; j_call: TRBJ2-2
cdr3_aa: CASSDFNFRGQPQHF; cdr3_nt: TGTGCCAGCAGTGACTTCAACTTCCGGGGTCAGCCCCAGCATTTT; clone_size: -; v_call: TRBV6-4; d_call: -; j_call: TRBJ1-5
cdr3_aa: CASSLGGLAGNYEQYF; cdr3_nt: TGTGCCAGCAGCTTAGGCGGACTAGCGGGAAACTACGAGCAGTACTTC; clone_size: -; v_call: TRBV7-8; d_call: TRBD2; j_call: TRBJ2-7
cdr3_aa: CAWSDPVQGAKNIQYF; cdr3_nt: TGTGCCTGGAGTGACCCCGTACAGGGAGCCAAAAACATTCAGTACTTC; clone_size: -; v_call: TRBV30; d_call: -; j_call: TRBJ2-4
cdr3_aa: CASSPGNLLTGELFF; cdr3_nt: TGTGCCAGCAGCCCAGGGAATCTACTCACCGGGGAGCTGTTTTTT; clone_size: -; v_call: TRBV5-4; d_call: -; j_call: TRBJ2-2
cdr3_aa: CASSQGGYTF; cdr3_nt: TGTGCCAGCAGTCAGGGCGGCTACACCTTC; clone_size: -; v_call: TRBV28; d_call: -; j_call: TRBJ1-2
cdr3_aa: CASSALRQSDNYGYTF; cdr3_nt: TGTGCCAGCAGCGCACTCCGACAGAGCGATAACTATGGCTACACCTTC; clone_size: -; v_call: TRBV9; d_call: -; j_call: TRBJ1-2
cdr3_aa: CASSETGTSGTVDTQYF; cdr3_nt: TGTGCCAGCAGCGAAACCGGGACTAGCGGAACCGTAGATACGCAGTATTTT; clone_size: -; v_call: TRBV13; d_call: TRBD2; j_call: TRBJ2-3
cdr3_aa: CASSVEGRDYNEQFF; cdr3_nt: TGTGCCAGCAGCGTAGAGGGACGCGACTACAATGAGCAGTTCTTC; clone_size: -; v_call: TRBV9; d_call: -; j_call: TRBJ2-1
cdr3_aa: CASSAGQANSPYEQYF; cdr3_nt: TGCGCCAGCAGTGCGGGACAGGCGAATTCCCCCTACGAGCAGTACTTC; clone_size: -; v_call: TRBV5-1; d_call: TRBD1; j_call: TRBJ2-7
cdr3_aa: CSVQTGMNYGYTF; cdr3_nt: TGCAGCGTTCAGACAGGGATGAACTATGGCTACACCTTC; clone_size: -; v_call: TRBV29-1; d_call: TRBD1; j_call: TRBJ1-2
cdr3_aa: CASSGVAHTDTQYF; cdr3_nt: TGTGCCAGCAGCGGGGTAGCCCACACAGATACGCAGTATTTT; clone_size: -; v_call: TRBV7-3; d_call: -; j_call: TRBJ2-3
cdr3_aa: CASSLLARGYTGELFF; cdr3_nt: TGTGCCAGCAGTTTATTAGCTCGGGGGTACACCGGGGAGCTGTTTTTT; clone_size: -; v_call: TRBV27; d_call: -; j_call: TRBJ2-2
cdr3_aa: CASSRGAAGGPGGELFF; cdr3_nt: TGTGCCAGCAGCCGAGGGGCAGCGGGAGGGCCTGGCGGGGAGCTGTTTTTT; clone_size: -; v_call: TRBV7-8; d_call: TRBD2; j_call: TRBJ2-2
cdr3_aa: CATSRLTDRGYTF; cdr3_nt: TGTGCCACCAGCAGGCTGACAGACCGCGGCTACACCTTC; clone_size: many; v_call: TRBV15; d_call: -; j_call: TRBJ1-2
cdr3_aa: CASLGVGDTEAFF; cdr3_nt: TGCGCCAGCCTGGGTGTGGGGGACACTGAAGCTTTCTTT; clone_size: -; v_call: TRBV5-1; d_call: -; j_call: TRBJ1-1
cdr3_aa: CASSPYVDTQYF; cdr3_nt: TGTGCCAGCTCACCCTATGTAGATACGCAGTATTTT; clone_size: -; v_call: TRBV18; d_call: -; j_call: TRBJ2-3
cdr3_aa: CASSPKVTHYEQYF; cdr3_nt: TGTGCCAGCTCACCAAAGGTGACGCACTACGAGCAGTACTTC; clone_size: -; v_call: TRBV18; d_call: -; j_call: TRBJ2-7
cdr3_aa: CASSNPGQGADTQYF; cdr3_nt: TGCGCCAGCAGTAACCCGGGACAGGGGGCAGATACGCAGTATTTT; clone_size: many; v_call: TRBV10-1; d_call: TRBD1; j_call: TRBJ2-3
cdr3_aa: CASSLALGRGEKLFF; cdr3_nt: TGTGCCAGCAGCTTAGCGCTCGGCAGGGGCGAAAAACTGTTTTTT; clone_size: -; v_call: TRBV7-9; d_call: -; j_call: TRBJ1-4
cdr3_aa: CASRRGNSYNEQFF; cdr3_nt: TGTGCCAGCAGACGCGGCAACTCCTACAATGAGCAGTTCTTC; clone_size: -; v_call: TRBV7-9; d_call: -; j_call: TRBJ2-1
cdr3_aa: CASLRPNYGYTF; cdr3_nt: TGTGCCAGCCTACGTCCTAACTATGGCTACACCTTC; clone_size: -; v_call: TRBV6-6; d_call: -; j_call: TRBJ1-2
cdr3_aa: CSVDMYEQFF; cdr3_nt: TGCAGCGTGGACATGTATGAGCAGTTCTTC; clone_size: -; v_call: TRBV29-1; d_call: -; j_call: TRBJ2-1
cdr3_aa: CASSRRTPDKLFF; cdr3_nt: TGTGCCAGCAGTCGGAGAACCCCTGATAAACTGTTTTTT; clone_size: -; v_call: TRBV28; d_call: -; j_call: TRBJ1-4
cdr3_aa: CASSFRNLADSSYEQYF; cdr3_nt: TGTGCCAGCAGTTTCCGGAATCTAGCGGATTCTTCCTACGAGCAGTACTTC; clone_size: -; v_call: TRBV27; d_call: TRBD2; j_call: TRBJ2-7
cdr3_aa: CASSEDWDSSYEQYF; cdr3_nt: TGTGCCAGCAGTGAAGACTGGGACTCCTCCTACGAGCAGTACTTC; clone_size: -; v_call: TRBV2; d_call: -; j_call: TRBJ2-7
cdr3_aa: CASAAPTGFDTEAFF; cdr3_nt: TGTGCCAGCGCCGCCCCCACAGGGTTCGACACTGAAGCTTTCTTT; clone_size: -; v_call: TRBV28; d_call: -; j_call: TRBJ1-1